Here is one TCR beta chain with its context. As yet, its antigen is unknown. A marrow graft followed busulfan-fludarabine conditioning, with cyclophosphamide on days +3 and +4. This entry comes from a study of T cells after posttransplantation cyclophosphamide. General study findings and limits: Blood and skin or GI T cell repertoires showed limited TRB overlap. Recipient CMV seropositivity and CMV reactivation strongly tracked TRB clonality.

Only in-frame clones appear in the TCRdb table, and some are missing; sequencing was by immunoSEQ multiplex PCR. Of 10,000 or so clones in the sample, about 85% were seen once. This clonotype was sampled from a female patient aged 50 to 65 who received an allogeneic stem cell transplant from a related donor, was CMV-positive, and had no GVHD. Some of these T cells may belong to the graft donor. Sequenced material: PBMCs, taken approximately 1,900 days after allogeneic stem cell transplant with posttransplant cyclophosphamide.

The CDR3: CASSPRGGSGSPYEQYF. CDR3 in DNA: TGTGCCAGCAGCCCCCGAGGTGGTAGCGGGAGCCCCTACGAGCAGTACTTC. The chain is built from TRBV11-3 and TRBJ2-7; TRBD2 agrees at 9 bases. The germline gives CDR1 SGHNT, CDR2 YENEEA. The trim removed 5 bases at V and 2 bases at J, leaving 13 bases unmatched. This CDR3 contains 17 residues.